This TCR beta chain was recovered during a study of blood T cell repertoires in COVID-19. Study information: Nucleic acid was either cDNA or gDNA, and it came from T cells, B-cell-depleted T cells, or PBMCs.

The data were produced by immunoSEQ multiplex PCR, yet TCRdb's version contains in-frame clones alone and is incomplete. The sample consists of 150,000 to 200,000 clones, about 83% of them appearing once. Seattle's enrolled individuals joined amid active infection and were then monitored longitudinally. The CDR3 contains 17 residues. V lost 0 bases and J lost 1, with 15 bases in between. Germline CDR1 reads KGHSH; CDR2 reads LQKENI. The sequencing input was peripheral blood. V gene TRBV18 combines with J gene TRBJ1-2; D not resolved. This receptor was obtained from a woman aged 70-85 years with COVID-19, enrolled during active disease. CDR3 in DNA: TGTGCCAGCTCACCACCTATCCGGGTACGGGGTAACTATGGCTACACCTTC. It translates to CASSPPIRVRGNYGYTF.